There are a few counts of the clone carrying this T cell receptor (beta chain). This record belongs to a study of blood T cell repertoires in COVID-19. Germline-derived CDR1 and CDR2 are SNHLY and FYNNEI. The CDR3 sequence is 12 residues long. Between the trimmed V and J ends, which lost 5 bases and 1 base, there was a span of 2 bases. The assay was immunoSEQ multiplex PCR, and TCRdb's table has in-frame clones only and misses some. The data contain over 250,000 clones, roughly nine tenths of them singletons. The sequence was obtained from a man aged 45 to 65 with acute or convalescent COVID-19. The source material was peripheral blood. This chain links TRBV2 with TRBJ2-2, with unresolved D. The CDR3 DNA is TGTGCCAGCAGTCTGAACACCGGGGAGCTGTTTTTT. Translation gives CASSLNTGELFF.